What follows are 8 T cell receptor beta chains derived from one specimen sequenced in a study of T cell responses to AZD1222 COVID-19 vaccine. Sequencing used immunoSEQ multiplex PCR; TCRdb keeps in-frame clones, though not all of them. This sample has some 140,000 clones, with more than 90% found just once. This specimen consisted of peripheral blood, obtained on day 0 of AZD1222 vaccination. All receptors come from an adult in good health.

The chain combines TRBV18 with TRBJ2-5; D may be TRBD1 (7 bases). V was clipped by 3 bases and J by 5 bases, with 25 bases between them. The CDR3 is 18 amino acids. Per the germline V gene, CDR1 is KGHSH and CDR2 is LQKENI. This chain's CDR3 is CASSPILTAGGPKETQYF. CDR3 nucleotide sequence: TGTGCCAGCTCACCGATCTTAACCGCAGGGGGGCCGAAGGAGACCCAGTACTTC.

CDR3 in DNA: TGTGCCAGCAGTTACTCCTCCACCGGGGAGCTGTTTTTT. It codes for CASSYSSTGELFF. The chain combines TRBV6-2 or TRBV6-3 with TRBJ2-2; D is undetermined. This CDR3 has 13 residues. The ends were cut back, 0 bases at V and 4 bases at J, with 3 bases in the middle. Germline V lookup: CDR1 MNHEY, CDR2 SVGEGT.

The CDR3 region is CASSDKWGGYTF. DNA of the CDR3: TGTGCCAGCAGTGACAAGTGGGGGGGCTACACCTTC. J is TRBJ1-2 and V is TRBV6-4, with D possibly matching TRBD1 (5 bases). The germline V gene encodes CDR1 MRHNA and CDR2 SNTAGT. CDR3 length: 12 amino acids. Trimming shortened V by 2 bases and J by 8 bases, and 9 bases separated the two germline ends.

This clone appeared once. V usage is TRBV30 and J usage is TRBJ1-1, with D perhaps TRBD1 (6 bases). From germline, CDR1 is GTSNPN and CDR2 SVGIG (reference sequence). The CDR3 totals 16 residues. Trimming removed 5 bases at V and 4 bases at J, with 23 bases between. In nucleotides, the CDR3 is TGTGCCTGGGTCCTTCCCCGGGACACCGTGGGCACTGAAGCTTTCTTT. This sequence encodes CAWVLPRDTVGTEAFF.

This clone was picked up a small number of times. The sample carries other DNA sequences with the same CDR3. The chain carries TRBV24-1 and TRBJ1-5; unclear D gene. Trimming removed 1 base from V and 7 bases from J, with 4 bases in between. This CDR3 has 12 amino acids. CDR1 KGHDR and CDR2 SFDVKD come from the germline V gene. The CDR3 sequence: CATSDFGQPQHF. CDR3 nucleotide sequence: TGTGCCACCAGTGATTTCGGGCAGCCCCAGCATTTT.

This clone has at least ten counts. This sequence joins TRBV29-1 and TRBJ1-1, with a weak D call TRBD1 (5 bases). Trimming took 4 bases from V and 4 from J, leaving 13 bases between them. Germline V gives CDR1 SQVTM, CDR2 ANQGSEA. The CDR3 has 13 amino acids. The CDR3 DNA follows: TGCAGCGTTGGTCTCGGGGCCCGCACTGAAGCTTTCTTT. It encodes CSVGLGARTEAFF.

The rearrangement uses TRBV6-2 or TRBV6-3 and TRBJ1-5; D unclear. V lost 2 bases and J lost 2, with 10 bases in between. Germline V gene sequence: CDR1 MNHEY, CDR2 SVGEGT. The CDR3 has 15 residues. The CDR3: CASSYPGSGNQPQHF. As DNA, the CDR3 is TGTGCCAGCAGTTACCCAGGCTCGGGCAATCAGCCCCAGCATTTT.

The V and J genes are TRBV19 and TRBJ2-2; D is possibly TRBD2 (6 bases). V was clipped by 9 bases and J by 0 bases, with 11 bases between them. Germline loops: CDR1 LNHDA, CDR2 SQIVND (reference sequence). The CDR3 consists of 14 residues. This CDR3 is CASRSGPNTGELFF. CDR3 DNA: TGTGCCAGCCGTAGCGGCCCGAACACCGGGGAGCTGTTTTTT.